Sequencing of this T cell receptor beta chain was carried out in a study of beta chain features in type 1 diabetes (dated by TCRdb to 2016 to 2018). At the level of the whole study: Mean age, gender distribution, total cell number and subset yield did not differ between patients and healthy donors. Regulatory and stem cell-like memory subsets were obtained from only 8 patients and roughly 8 healthy donors, while naive and central memory subsets were obtained from all 30 or so donors. In the study, recently diagnosed type 1 diabetes patients and matched healthy donors were compared on the TCRB repertoires of their sorted circulating CD4+ T cell subsets. A total of approximately 100,000,000 sorted cells were examined across all samples, and the number of cells per subset was strongly correlated with RNA yield. The study at large found these results: Only small numbers of individuals were included in the HLA sub-analyses, which left unresolved whether HLA type had any influence on TCRB rearrangement. Because cDNA rather than genomic DNA was sequenced, highly expressing activated cells could have been over-represented, although no difference in activation and CD3 levels was found between groups. Patients with type 1 diabetes made fewer insertions and deleted more nucleotides at VDJ recombination sites, implying thymic rearrangement abnormalities. PCR might favor shorter templates, but patient and control samples were amplified and corrected together, so any skew would affect both groups equally. Naive, central memory and regulatory TCRB repertoires appeared to be more similar among patients than among healthy donors. Type 1 diabetes patients showed a moderate but significant shortening of TCRB CDR3 length in all four CD4+ subsets.

From each donor, a single peripheral blood sample of about 100 mL on average was drawn into heparinised tubes. Naive, central memory, regulatory and stem cell-like memory CD4+ T cells were sorted on a BD FACSAria II using a panel including CD45RO, CCR7, CD25, CD127, CD95 and CD27. All sorted populations exceeded 98% purity. PBMCs were separated immediately by Lymphoprep density gradient centrifugation and were stained directly, without being cultured. So that batch effects would be minimized, each experiment stained and sorted samples in pairs, pairing one healthy donor with one patient. The High Capacity cDNA Reverse Transcription Kit was used to reverse transcribe all of the isolated RNA, meaning that expressed TCRB transcripts were what got sequenced. Deep immunoSEQ sequencing was applied to naive, central memory and regulatory T cell samples, giving an average of around 4 million total reads per sample. Sorted cells were lysed in RLT buffer, and RNA was extracted using DNase-treated RNeasy Micro or Mini kits according to cell number. Each cell subset was processed on its own to prevent cross-contamination, while patient and healthy donor samples were processed together. Using the immunoSEQ multiplex PCR, TCRB sequences were amplified from cDNA into 87-bp fragments spanning the CDR3 region. Sequencing of the amplicons was done on the Illumina HiSeq platform. On the study's bioinformatics: PCR bias was corrected computationally using synthetic template baselines, and reads within Hamming distance 2 were collapsed, with unmergeable singletons discarded. By aligning reads against IMGT, V, D and J genes, CDR3 length, and insertions or deletions at six rearrangement sites were assigned. Clonotype counts were normalized to sorted cell number within each subset before computing true diversity and Gini coefficients with the tcR R package. The overlap coefficient, calculated on TCRB nucleotide sequences, was used to measure repertoire sharing. TCRdb carries this immuneACCESS record with in-frame sequences only. Its versions omit some clonotypes, under half of them owing to an unresolved V gene in the studies checked, with the rest unexplained. That table supplies the V and J calls and clone size; D and trimming were determined from the DNA. The table for this sample lists around 41,000 clones; about 68% of them were counted only once. The ten largest clones take up more than 1.5% of the sample.

In regard to this clone: It lacks a known antigen. No qualities accompany the bases; no much larger clone lies one base away.

The TCR sequence derives from a man under 40 with type 1 diabetes. Some clones in this sample may be carry-over from other donors' samples. Input material: Tregs from blood. According to the study, the label for this sample's cell subset or site signals: regulatory CD4+ T cells.

The sequenced DNA is TGTGCCAGCAGTGAAGTCCAGAGGGCCCTCCACTTT. Translated, this gives CASSEVQRALHF. Recombination joined TRBV6-1 with TRBJ1-6, with the D gene too uncertain to name. The V and J ends are trimmed by 1 base and 14 bases, leaving 9 bases between them. From the cysteine up to the phenylalanine, the CDR3 has a length of 12 residues. This entry keeps only the CDR3 DNA: 36 bases, framed from base 1. Taken from the germline V gene, the CDR1 and CDR2 loops are MNHNS and SASEGT.